This is a list of T cell receptor beta chains from one sample in a study of blood T cell repertoires in COVID-19. Clones were read by immunoSEQ multiplex PCR, and TCRdb kept only the in-frame ones, dropping some. In the table there are around 130,000 clones, roughly 80% of which are singletons. Material: peripheral blood. The receptors were sampled from an elderly woman with acute or convalescent COVID-19. Each CDR3 is given with its conserved first and last residue. The D gene is left open where the match is weak. Only part of the rows carry a size: once, few, many, or a class if the clone is expanded.

j_call clone_size v_call d_call cdr3_aa cdr3_nt
TRBJ2-7 few TRBV28 TRBD1 CASSSPGQGVFEQYF TGTGCCAGCAGTTCTCCGGGACAGGGGGTTTTCGAGCAGTACTTC
TRBJ1-4 NA TRBV6-5 NA CASSYFSTHREKLFF TGTGCCAGCAGTTACTTTTCTACTCACAGGGAAAAACTGTTTTTT
TRBJ1-4 NA TRBV29-1 NA CSVATTATNEKLFF TGCAGCGTTGCGACAACCGCAACTAATGAAAAACTGTTTTTT
TRBJ2-7 NA TRBV2 NA CASSELGAPSYEQYF TGTGCCAGCAGTGAACTGGGGGCCCCCTCCTACGAGCAGTACTTC
TRBJ1-6 NA TRBV18 NA CASSPGASSNSPLHF TGTGCCAGCTCACCAGGGGCATCGTCTAATTCACCCCTCCACTTT
TRBJ2-7 few TRBV11-2 NA CASSFTSGHHYEQYF TGTGCCAGCAGCTTCACATCGGGACACCACTACGAGCAGTACTTC
TRBJ1-2 NA TRBV6-5 TRBD1 CASSYLGQRSGYTF TGTGCCAGCAGTTACCTGGGACAGAGGTCCGGCTACACCTTC
TRBJ1-6 NA TRBV7-2 TRBD1 CASSPRTGSNSPLHF TGTGCCAGCAGCCCACGGACAGGGAGCAATTCACCCCTCCACTTT
TRBJ2-7 once TRBV7-9 TRBD2 CASSLDGTSVHEQYF TGTGCCAGCAGCTTAGATGGGACTAGCGTCCACGAGCAGTACTTC
TRBJ1-2 NA TRBV9 TRBD1 CASSVDPTGVYGYTF TGTGCCAGCAGCGTTGACCCGACAGGGGTCTATGGCTACACCTTC